This T cell receptor (beta chain) is from a study of blood T cells in healthy people across ages (dated by TCRdb to the mid-2010s). Broadly, across the study: In model experiments, template switching captured about one uniquely barcoded TCR beta cDNA molecule for every two T cells. Using deep sequencing normalized with unique cDNA molecular identifiers, the study measured how TCR beta repertoire diversity changes with age. Donors were grouped into four age groups: young (average about 15 years), middle-aged (39), aged (around 60) and long-lived (approximately 81). To avoid experimental bias, donors of different ages were spread randomly across the sequencing lanes. The study analyzed two additional independent replicas of 1 million unique cDNA reads from the same blood draw for two donors, one aged 18 to 29 and one aged 80 or older. The paper's findings and limits, for the study overall: As age increased, observed TCR beta diversity per million T cells dropped in a roughly linear way, and a significant reduction was already evident by age around 41. Since profiling was done on bulk unsorted PBMCs, naive and antigen-experienced compartments could not be conclusively compared. Because donor CMV infection status was unknown, age-related changes in expanded clonotypes were potentially confounded. The percentage of naive T cells measured by flow cytometry correlated strongly with observed TCR beta diversity. Estimates of total diversity based on one million sequenced T cells were regarded as lower bounds and as underestimates. Compared with the aged group, the long-lived group had more naive CD4+ T cells, fewer expanded clones and increased TCR diversity, a pattern suggesting age selection.

The germline V gene specifies SGDLS as CDR1 and YYNGEE as CDR2. The CDR3, from cysteine to phenylalanine, totals 13 residues. The only DNA kept is the CDR3, 39 bases in frame from the first base. V and J are truncated by 3 bases and 3 bases respectively, leaving an intervening sequence of 8 bases. Donors were approximately 42 systemically healthy Caucasian individuals from Russia aged roughly 6 to 95 years. Each donor gave ten milliliters of peripheral blood, drawn into EDTA-treated Vacutainer tubes. Ficoll-Paque density-gradient centrifugation was used to isolate PBMCs, with at least 6.5 million per sample. Trizol reagent was used to extract total RNA from PBMCs, with at least 6 micrograms per sample. For every donor, flow cytometry on a PBMC aliquot measured the percentage of naive CD45RAhigh/CD27high T cells. For this clonotype: There is no known antigen for this receptor. Within one base of it there is no much larger clone, and no base qualities were kept.

The method behind the library was 5' RACE. The sequencing machine was an Illumina HiSeq 2500. A second PCR of roughly 6 to 12 cycles was performed with a sample-barcoded 5' primer and a J-beta primer mix. A template-switch 5' adaptor carrying 12 random nucleotides introduced a unique molecular identifier onto each TCR beta cDNA molecule. At least 2.5 million CDR3-containing paired-end reads were obtained from each sample. All of the RNA was converted into first-strand cDNA using the Mint cDNA synthesis kit, with a TRBC-specific oligonucleotide serving as the primer. All cDNA was treated with uracil-DNA glycosylase and then went through a first 18-cycle PCR with the universal primers M1SS and BC2_uni_R. The study's own analysis went as follows. Each sample was normalized by randomly selecting 1 million high-quality reads, each carrying a distinct molecular identifier. Reads sharing molecular identifiers were discarded rather than binned into consensus sequences. MiTCR, with a Q25 quality threshold and the strictest error-elimination algorithm, was used for CDR3 identification, clonotype clustering and error correction. A nonparametric unseen species model with Euler transformation was used to estimate a lower bound on total TCR beta diversity. TCRdb took the public reads, trimmed them with fastp at Q25, ran MiXCR for clone calling and kept in-frame beta chains. Every CDR3 protein is listed once, alongside the most common genes and DNA of its rows. The V and J calls reflect TCRdb's pipeline rather than the authors' work. The sample yields fewer than 1.5 million distinct CDR3 sequences; 35% to 45% were counted once. Approximately 7.9% of the sample is in the top ten clones.

What was sequenced was blood. The rearranged chain carries TRBV9 and TRBJ2-3, with the D gene not clear enough to name. The TCR originated in a young woman in good health. The CDR3 region has the sequence CASSAWETDTQYF. The bases read TGTGCCAGCAGCGCGTGGGAAACAGATACGCAGTATTTT.